A selection of T cell receptor beta chains follows, all from one sample in a study of blood T cell repertoires in COVID-19. Here immunoSEQ multiplex PCR was the method, and the copy in TCRdb shows in-frame clones only, minus some. The data hold some 170,000 clones, with more than 75% observed a single time. What was sequenced was PBMCs or T cells enriched from blood (not recorded which). The origin of the receptors is a human donor with acute COVID-19. The donor label of this sample is uncertain. CDR3s include the opening cysteine and the closing phenylalanine or tryptophan. A D gene is named only where the DNA matches it firmly. Part of the rows lack a size; the others show once, few, many or a class for expanded clones.

>14|-|TRBV24-1|-|TRBJ1-4
CATSDSGGAEKLFF
TGTGCCACCAGTGATTCGGGGGGCGCTGAAAAACTGTTTTTT
>14|-|TRBV6-5|-|TRBJ1-1
CASSYGGTNTEAFF
TGTGCCAGCAGTTACGGGGGCACAAACACTGAAGCTTTCTTT
>17|-|TRBV5-5|-|TRBJ1-2
CASSLTDRLGPNYGYTF
TGTGCCAGCAGCTTGACCGACAGGCTGGGCCCTAACTATGGCTACACCTTC
>13|-|TRBV29-1|-|TRBJ1-2
CSVGEGLYYGYTF
TGCAGCGTCGGGGAGGGACTTTACTATGGCTACACCTTC
>13|-|TRBV4-1|TRBD1|TRBJ2-2
CASRQGKTGELFF
TGCGCCAGCCGACAGGGGAAGACCGGGGAGCTGTTTTTT
>15|-|TRBV19|TRBD1|TRBJ2-1
CASRGQGSSYNEQFF
TGTGCCAGTAGGGGACAGGGGAGCTCCTACAATGAGCAGTTCTTC
>18|-|TRBV4-1|TRBD2|TRBJ2-3
CASSQDSTSGGAPDTQYF
TGCGCCAGCAGCCAAGACTCGACTAGCGGGGGGGCACCAGATACGCAGTATTTT
>11|-|TRBV30|-|TRBJ1-4
CAWSVQGPEFF
TGTGCCTGGAGTGTCCAGGGGCCCGAATTTTTT
>16|-|TRBV6-5|-|TRBJ1-1
CASSYWSLTGEAEAFF
TGTGCCAGCAGTTACTGGAGTTTGACAGGCGAGGCTGAAGCTTTCTTT
>15|once|TRBV7-2|TRBD1|TRBJ1-5
CASSRTGYSNQPQHF
TGTGCCAGCAGTAGGACAGGCTATAGCAATCAGCCCCAGCATTTT
>13|-|TRBV30|-|TRBJ1-5
CAWSGGDNQPQHF
TGTGCCTGGAGTGGGGGGGATAATCAGCCCCAGCATTTT
>17|-|TRBV10-3|-|TRBJ2-2
CAISETRASLNTGELFF
TGTGCCATCAGTGAGACCCGAGCTAGCTTAAACACCGGGGAGCTGTTTTTT
>16|-|TRBV6-1|-|TRBJ1-5
CASSADSGRPLQPQHF
TGTGCCAGCAGTGCCGACTCCGGGAGGCCCTTACAGCCCCAGCATTTT
>16|-|TRBV5-1|-|TRBJ2-1
CASSLDGASNHNEQFF
TGCGCCAGCAGCTTGGATGGGGCCTCGAATCACAATGAGCAGTTCTTC
>12|-|TRBV19|-|TRBJ1-5
CASSTGERAQHF
TGTGCCAGTAGTACCGGGGAGCGGGCCCAGCATTTT
>12|-|TRBV27|-|TRBJ2-1
CASSSPGGEQFF
TGTGCCAGCAGCTCTCCAGGGGGGGAGCAGTTCTTC
>16|-|TRBV5-4|TRBD2|TRBJ2-3
CASSAPVGEGADTQYF
TGTGCCAGCAGCGCTCCTGTCGGGGAGGGTGCAGATACGCAGTATTTT
>13|-|TRBV2|TRBD1|TRBJ1-6
CASSGTGFSPLHF
TGTGCCAGCAGTGGGACAGGGTTTTCACCCCTCCACTTT
>21|-|TRBV24-1|-|TRBJ2-1
CATSDFRRRQTSRPGYNEQFF
TGTGCCACCAGTGATTTTCGAAGGAGGCAGACTAGTCGTCCGGGTTACAATGAGCAGTTCTTC
>14|-|TRBV19|TRBD1|TRBJ1-5
CASSMQGARQPQHF
TGTGCCAGTAGTATGCAGGGGGCTAGGCAGCCCCAGCATTTT
>13|-|TRBV30|TRBD1|TRBJ1-2
CAWSVRQGYGYTF
TGTGCCTGGAGTGTACGACAGGGGTATGGCTACACCTTC
>14|-|TRBV7-8|TRBD2|TRBJ2-5
CASSSGTRAKTQYF
TGTGCCAGCAGCTCTGGGACTAGGGCGAAGACCCAGTACTTC
>12|-|TRBV30|-|TRBJ2-7
CAWTLDSYEQYF
TGTGCCTGGACCTTAGACTCCTACGAGCAGTACTTC
>14|-|TRBV5-4|TRBD2|TRBJ2-1
CASGNSGGANEQFF
TGTGCCAGCGGAAATAGCGGGGGGGCCAATGAGCAGTTCTTC
>14|-|TRBV6-5|-|TRBJ1-6
CASSYREINSPLHF
TGTGCCAGCAGTTACCGGGAGATTAATTCACCCCTCCACTTT
>15|-|TRBV6-5|TRBD1|TRBJ2-5
CASTPTGGWQETQYF
TGTGCCAGCACTCCTACAGGGGGCTGGCAAGAGACCCAGTACTTC
>14|-|TRBV15|-|TRBJ1-2
CATSEIPGGTGYTF
TGTGCCACCAGTGAAATTCCGGGGGGGACTGGCTACACCTTC
>18|-|TRBV7-9|TRBD2|TRBJ2-1
CASSPRTTYGTSGVGQFF
TGTGCCAGCAGCCCGCGTACCACGTATGGGACTAGCGGGGTCGGGCAGTTCTTC
>14|-|TRBV11-2|-|TRBJ1-4
CASSPDRIREKLFF
TGTGCCAGCAGCCCAGACAGGATTCGGGAAAAACTGTTTTTT
>16|-|TRBV4-2|-|TRBJ2-3
CASSQEGAGNTDTQYF
TGTGCCAGCAGCCAAGAGGGGGCAGGGAACACAGATACGCAGTATTTT
>12|-|TRBV27|-|TRBJ2-7
CASMSYSYEQYF
TGTGCCAGCATGTCTTATAGCTACGAGCAGTACTTC
>15|-|TRBV5-4|-|TRBJ2-2
CASSLGGAFAGELFF
TGTGCCAGCAGCTTGGGAGGAGCGTTCGCCGGGGAGCTGTTTTTT
>13|-|TRBV12-3/TRBV12-4|TRBD2|TRBJ2-7
CASSLGGSYEQYF
TGTGCCAGCAGTCTCGGCGGGAGCTACGAGCAGTACTTC
>14|-|TRBV5-1|-|TRBJ2-3
CASSLEGFADTQYF
TGCGCCAGCAGCTTGGAGGGGTTCGCAGATACGCAGTATTTT
>15|once|TRBV11-1|TRBD2|TRBJ2-3
CASSPLAGGLDTQYF
TGTGCCAGCAGTCCCCTAGCGGGGGGCCTAGATACGCAGTATTTT
>14|-|TRBV5-6|-|TRBJ1-5
CASSYGTQGQPQHF
TGTGCCAGCAGCTACGGCACTCAGGGGCAGCCCCAGCATTTT
>14|-|TRBV7-9|TRBD2|TRBJ2-5
CASSSSGGKETQYF
TGTGCCAGCAGCTCCTCGGGGGGGAAGGAGACCCAGTACTTC
>13|-|TRBV27|-|TRBJ1-1
CASRTGLGTEAFF
TGTGCCAGCAGGACAGGTTTGGGTACTGAAGCTTTCTTT
>13|-|TRBV3-1/TRBV3-2|-|TRBJ1-2
CARVSRVNYGYTF
TGTGCCAGAGTGTCCCGGGTTAACTATGGCTACACCTTC
>15|-|TRBV28|TRBD1|TRBJ1-2
CASRFASRGDYGYTF
TGTGCCAGCAGGTTCGCTTCCAGGGGGGACTATGGCTACACCTTC
>13|-|TRBV6-5|TRBD1|TRBJ2-7
CAIGQGSYFEQYF
TGTGCCATAGGACAGGGCAGTTATTTCGAGCAGTACTTC
>12|once|TRBV5-4|-|TRBJ2-1
CASSLGEVIQFF
TGTGCCAGCAGCTTGGGGGAGGTGATACAGTTCTTC
>16|-|TRBV28|-|TRBJ1-2
CASSFRAGDPNYGYTF
TGTGCCAGCAGTTTTCGGGCAGGGGATCCTAACTATGGCTACACCTTC
>13|-|TRBV29-1|-|TRBJ2-3
CSVEGGQGDTQYF
TGCAGCGTTGAGGGAGGTCAGGGAGATACGCAGTATTTT
>17|-|TRBV7-8|TRBD1|TRBJ1-5
CASSGDRTGRSNQPQHF
TGTGCCAGCAGCGGAGATCGGACAGGCAGGAGCAATCAGCCCCAGCATTTT
>12|once|TRBV2|-|TRBJ2-2
CASHEGPGELFF
TGTGCCAGCCACGAGGGCCCCGGGGAGCTGTTTTTT
>13|-|TRBV10-3|TRBD1|TRBJ2-2
CAIIGTATGELFF
TGTGCCATCATCGGGACAGCAACCGGGGAGCTGTTTTTT
>12|once|TRBV5-5|-|TRBJ1-1
CASIRRSTEAFF
TGTGCCAGCATACGCCGCAGCACTGAAGCTTTCTTT
>16|few|TRBV5-6|-|TRBJ2-3
CASSQFGEAPADTQYF
TGTGCCAGCAGCCAGTTTGGGGAGGCCCCCGCAGATACGCAGTATTTT
>17|-|TRBV11-2|TRBD2|TRBJ2-5
CASSLGLAGGGGETQYF
TGTGCCAGCAGCTTAGGGCTAGCGGGGGGAGGTGGAGAGACCCAGTACTTC
>12|-|TRBV24-1|-|TRBJ2-7
CATSDGSYEQYF
TGTGCCACCAGTGACGGTTCCTACGAGCAGTACTTC
>15|-|TRBV6-2/TRBV6-3|-|TRBJ1-1
CASSYSYTPNTEAFF
TGTGCCAGCAGTTACTCGTACACCCCGAACACTGAAGCTTTCTTT